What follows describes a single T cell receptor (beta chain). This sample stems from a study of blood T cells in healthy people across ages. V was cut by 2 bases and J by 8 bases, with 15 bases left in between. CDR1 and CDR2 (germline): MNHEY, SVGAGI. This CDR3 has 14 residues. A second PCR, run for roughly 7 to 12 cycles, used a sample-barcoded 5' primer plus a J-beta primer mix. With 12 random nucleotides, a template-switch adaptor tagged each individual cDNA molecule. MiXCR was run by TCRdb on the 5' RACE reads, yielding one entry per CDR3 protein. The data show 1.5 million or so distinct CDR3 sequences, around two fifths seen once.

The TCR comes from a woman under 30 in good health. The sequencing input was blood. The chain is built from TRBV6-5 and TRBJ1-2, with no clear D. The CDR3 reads CASSYGVRTSGYTF. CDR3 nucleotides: TGTGCCAGCAGTTACGGGGTCAGAACTTCGGGCTACACCTTC.